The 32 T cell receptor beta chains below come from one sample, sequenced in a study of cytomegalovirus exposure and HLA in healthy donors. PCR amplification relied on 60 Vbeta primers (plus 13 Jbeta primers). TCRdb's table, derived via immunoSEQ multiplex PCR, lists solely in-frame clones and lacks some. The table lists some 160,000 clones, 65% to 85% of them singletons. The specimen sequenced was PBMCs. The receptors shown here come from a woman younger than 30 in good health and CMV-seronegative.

The CDR3 coding sequence is TGTGCCAGTAGTTATTTGGCAGGGCACATGGACACTGAAGCTTTCTTT. Translated: CASSYLAGHMDTEAFF. The chain employs TRBV19 and TRBJ1-1; D is perhaps TRBD1 (5 bases). The CDR3 extends over 16 amino acids. In germline, CDR1 is LNHDA, CDR2 SQIVND (reference sequence). V lost 5 bases, J lost 3 bases, and 19 bases lay in between.

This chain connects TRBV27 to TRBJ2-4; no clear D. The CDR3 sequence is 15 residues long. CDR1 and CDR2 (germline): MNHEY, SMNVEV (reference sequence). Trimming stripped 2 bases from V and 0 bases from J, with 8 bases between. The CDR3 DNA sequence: TGTGCCAGCAGTTTAAATCCCTTAGCCAAAAACATTCAGTACTTC. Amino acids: CASSLNPLAKNIQYF.

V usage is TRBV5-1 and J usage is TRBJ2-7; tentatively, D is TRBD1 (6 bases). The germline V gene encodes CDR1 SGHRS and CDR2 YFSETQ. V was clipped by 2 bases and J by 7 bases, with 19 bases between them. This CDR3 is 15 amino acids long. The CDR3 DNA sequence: TGCGCCAGCAGCTTACCCGGAATTCCTACAGGGGAGCAGTACTTC. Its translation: CASSLPGIPTGEQYF.

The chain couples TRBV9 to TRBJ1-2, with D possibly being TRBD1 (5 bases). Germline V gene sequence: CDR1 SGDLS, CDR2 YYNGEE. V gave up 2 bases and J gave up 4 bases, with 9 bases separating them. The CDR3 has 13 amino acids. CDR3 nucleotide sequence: TGTGCCAGCAGCGTTGACAGTTCCTATGGCTACACCTTC. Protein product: CASSVDSSYGYTF.

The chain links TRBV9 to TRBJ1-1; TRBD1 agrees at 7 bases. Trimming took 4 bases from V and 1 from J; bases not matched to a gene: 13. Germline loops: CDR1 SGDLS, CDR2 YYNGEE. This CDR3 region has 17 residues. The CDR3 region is CASSPTDREEGNTEAFF. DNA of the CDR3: TGTGCCAGCAGCCCTACCGACAGGGAGGAAGGGAACACTGAAGCTTTCTTT. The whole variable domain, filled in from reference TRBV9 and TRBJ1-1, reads DSGVTQTPKHLITATGQRVTLRCSPRSGDLSVYWYQQSLDQGLQFLIQYYNGEERAKGNILERFSAQQFPDLHSELNLSSLELGDSALYFCASSPTDREEGNTEAFFGQGTRLTVV.

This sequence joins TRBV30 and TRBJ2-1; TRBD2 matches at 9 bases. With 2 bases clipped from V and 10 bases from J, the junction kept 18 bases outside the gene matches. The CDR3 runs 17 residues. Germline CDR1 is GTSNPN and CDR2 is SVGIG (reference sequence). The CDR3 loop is CAWSRFGSGGTTGEQFF. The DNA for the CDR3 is TGTGCCTGGAGTCGGTTCGGGAGCGGGGGGACCACAGGGGAGCAGTTCTTC.

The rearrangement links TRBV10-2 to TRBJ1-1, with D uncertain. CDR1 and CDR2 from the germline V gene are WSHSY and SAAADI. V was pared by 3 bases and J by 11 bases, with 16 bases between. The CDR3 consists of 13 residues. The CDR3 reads CASSDASSTGAFF. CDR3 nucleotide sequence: TGCGCCAGCAGTGACGCCAGCAGTACGGGGGCTTTCTTT.

CDR3 coding DNA: TGTGCCAGCCGGACAGGTCAGACCGGGGAGCTGTTTTTT. It encodes CASRTGQTGELFF. The rearrangement links TRBV6-6 to TRBJ2-2, with 7 bases identical to TRBD1. The germline V gene has CDR1 MNHNY and CDR2 SVGAGI (reference sequence). CDR3 size: 13 residues. Trimming at V came to 8 bases and at J to 5 bases, leaving 5 bases not matched to a gene.

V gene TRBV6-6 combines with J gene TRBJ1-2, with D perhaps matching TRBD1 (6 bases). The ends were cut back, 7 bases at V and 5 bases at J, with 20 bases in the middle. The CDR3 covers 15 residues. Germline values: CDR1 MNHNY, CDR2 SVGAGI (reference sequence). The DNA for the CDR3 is TGTGCCAGCACTACAGGGACGGATAACTTTTATGGCTACACCTTC. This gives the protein CASTTGTDNFYGYTF.

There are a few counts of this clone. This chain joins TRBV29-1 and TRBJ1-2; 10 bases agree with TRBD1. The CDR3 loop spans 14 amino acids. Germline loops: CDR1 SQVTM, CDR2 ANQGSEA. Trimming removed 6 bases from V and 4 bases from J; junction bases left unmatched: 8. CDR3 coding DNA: TGCAGCGTCGGACAGGGGGATGCTAGCTATGGCTACACCTTC. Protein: CSVGQGDASYGYTF. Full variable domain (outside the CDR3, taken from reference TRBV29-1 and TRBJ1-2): SAVISQKPSRDICQRGTSLTIQCQVDSQVTMMFWYRQQPGQSLTLIATANQGSEATYESGFVIDKFPISRPNLTFSTLTVSNMSPEDSSIYLCSVGQGDASYGYTFGSGTRLTVV.

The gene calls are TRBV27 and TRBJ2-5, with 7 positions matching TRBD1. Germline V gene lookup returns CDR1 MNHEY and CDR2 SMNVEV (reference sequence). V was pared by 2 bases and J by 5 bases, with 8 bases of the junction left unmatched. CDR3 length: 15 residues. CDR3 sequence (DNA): TGTGCCAGCAGTTTACGGACAGGCCCATGGGAGACCCAGTACTTC. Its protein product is CASSLRTGPWETQYF.

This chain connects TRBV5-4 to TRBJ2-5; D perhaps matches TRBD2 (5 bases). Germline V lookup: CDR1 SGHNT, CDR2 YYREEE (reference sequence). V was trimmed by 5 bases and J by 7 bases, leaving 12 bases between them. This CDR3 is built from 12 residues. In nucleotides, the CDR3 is TGTGCCAGCAGTCTAGCCCCCGGGACCCAGTACTTC. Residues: CASSLAPGTQYF.

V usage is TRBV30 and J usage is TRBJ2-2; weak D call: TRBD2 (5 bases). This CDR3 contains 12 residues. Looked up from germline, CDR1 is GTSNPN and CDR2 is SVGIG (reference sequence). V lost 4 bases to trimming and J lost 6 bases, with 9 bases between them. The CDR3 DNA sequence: TGTGCCTGGAATGAGGGTTCCGGGGAGCTGTTTTTT. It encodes CAWNEGSGELFF.

The CDR3 coding sequence is TGTGCCAGCAGCCCAGCGGGGGGGCAGAACACCGGGGAGCTGTTTTTT. Translated, it gives CASSPAGGQNTGELFF. The chain combines TRBV4-2 with TRBJ2-2, with 10 bases identical to TRBD2. The V segment lost 4 bases and the J segment 1 base; nucleotides outside the gene matches: 3. Looked up from germline, CDR1 is LGHNA and CDR2 is YNFKEQ. The CDR3 contains 16 residues.

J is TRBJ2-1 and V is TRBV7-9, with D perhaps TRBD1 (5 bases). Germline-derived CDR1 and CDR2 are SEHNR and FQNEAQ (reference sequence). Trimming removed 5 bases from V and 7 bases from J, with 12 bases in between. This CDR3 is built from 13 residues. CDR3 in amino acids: CASSPGMVNEQFF. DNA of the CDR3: TGTGCCAGCAGCCCAGGGATGGTTAATGAGCAGTTCTTC. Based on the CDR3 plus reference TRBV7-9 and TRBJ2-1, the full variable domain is DTGVSQNPRHKITKRGQNVTFRCDPISEHNRLYWYRQTLGQGPEFLTYFQNEAQLEKSRLLSDRFSAERPKGSFSTLEIQRTEQGDSAMYLCASSPGMVNEQFFGPGTRLTVL.

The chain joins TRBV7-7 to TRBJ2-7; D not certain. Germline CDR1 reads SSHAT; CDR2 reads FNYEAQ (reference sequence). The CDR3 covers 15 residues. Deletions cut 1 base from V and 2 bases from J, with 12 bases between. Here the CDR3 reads CASSLEAGRAYEQYF. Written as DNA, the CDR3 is TGTGCCAGCAGCTTAGAGGCAGGCCGAGCCTACGAGCAGTACTTC.

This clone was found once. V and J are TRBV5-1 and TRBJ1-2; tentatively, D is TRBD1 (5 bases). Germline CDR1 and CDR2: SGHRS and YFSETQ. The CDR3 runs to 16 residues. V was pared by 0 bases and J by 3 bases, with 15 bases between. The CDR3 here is CASSLAKGRVDYGYTF. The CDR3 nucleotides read TGCGCCAGCAGCTTGGCCAAGGGCAGGGTTGACTATGGCTACACCTTC.

CDR3 in DNA: TGTGCCAGCAGGGACAGGGTTGGGACTGAAGCTTTCTTT. Amino acid sequence: CASRDRVGTEAFF. The gene calls are TRBV28 and TRBJ1-1; 8 bases are shared with TRBD1. The CDR3 has 13 residues. The germline CDR1 and CDR2 sequences are MDHEN and SYDVKM. V lost 6 bases to trimming and J lost 5 bases; unmatched junction nucleotides: 5.

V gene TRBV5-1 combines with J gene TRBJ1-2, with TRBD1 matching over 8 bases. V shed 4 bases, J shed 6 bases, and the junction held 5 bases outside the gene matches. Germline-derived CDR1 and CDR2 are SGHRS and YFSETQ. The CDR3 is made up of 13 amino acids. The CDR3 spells CASSLPTGDGYTF. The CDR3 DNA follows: TGCGCCAGCAGCCTCCCGACAGGGGATGGCTACACCTTC.

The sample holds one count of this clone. CDR3 sequence reads: CSVEDRGANTEAFF. The CDR3 region has the DNA TGCAGCGTTGAAGACAGGGGGGCGAACACTGAAGCTTTCTTT. This chain links TRBV29-1 with TRBJ1-1, with TRBD1 identical over 7 bases. Germline CDR1 SQVTM, CDR2 ANQGSEA. The ends lost 0 bases at V and 1 base at J; junction bases unmatched: 2. The CDR3 has 14 amino acids.

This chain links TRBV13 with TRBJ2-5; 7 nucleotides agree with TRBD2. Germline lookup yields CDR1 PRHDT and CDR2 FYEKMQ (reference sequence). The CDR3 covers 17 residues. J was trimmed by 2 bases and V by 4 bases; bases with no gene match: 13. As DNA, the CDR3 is TGTGCCAGCAGCTCCTTAGGCCTGCGGGAGCTTCAAGAGACCCAGTACTTC. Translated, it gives CASSSLGLRELQETQYF.

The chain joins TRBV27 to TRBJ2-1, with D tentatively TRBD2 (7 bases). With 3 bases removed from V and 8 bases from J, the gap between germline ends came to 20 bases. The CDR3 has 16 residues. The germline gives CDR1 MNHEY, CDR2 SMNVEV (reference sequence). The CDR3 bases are TGTGCCAGCAGTTTTTCTGGGGGGGCGTCGGTCGATGAGCAGTTCTTC. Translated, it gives CASSFSGGASVDEQFF.

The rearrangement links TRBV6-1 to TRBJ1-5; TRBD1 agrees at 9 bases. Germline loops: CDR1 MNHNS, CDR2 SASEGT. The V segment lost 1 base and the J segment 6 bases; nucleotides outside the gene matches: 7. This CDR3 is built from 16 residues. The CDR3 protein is CASSEEGQGITQPQHF. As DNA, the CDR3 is TGTGCCAGCAGTGAAGAGGGACAGGGTATTACTCAGCCCCAGCATTTT.

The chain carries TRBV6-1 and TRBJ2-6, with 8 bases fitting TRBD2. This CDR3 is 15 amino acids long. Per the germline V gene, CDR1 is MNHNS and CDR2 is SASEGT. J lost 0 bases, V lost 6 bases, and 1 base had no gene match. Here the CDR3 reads CASRAGGSGANVLTF. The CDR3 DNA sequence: TGTGCCAGCAGGGCGGGGGGCTCTGGGGCCAACGTCCTGACTTTC.

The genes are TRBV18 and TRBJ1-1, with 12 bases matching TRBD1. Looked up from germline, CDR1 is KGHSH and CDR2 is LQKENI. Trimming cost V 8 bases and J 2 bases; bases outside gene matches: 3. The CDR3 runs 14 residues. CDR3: CASGGQGANTEAFF. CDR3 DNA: TGTGCCAGCGGGGGACAGGGGGCAAACACTGAAGCTTTCTTT.

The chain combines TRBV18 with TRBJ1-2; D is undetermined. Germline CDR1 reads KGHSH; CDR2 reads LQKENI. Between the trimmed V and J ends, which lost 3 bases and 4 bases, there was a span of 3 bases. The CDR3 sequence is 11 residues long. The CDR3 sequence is CASSPVYGYTF. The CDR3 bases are TGTGCCAGCTCACCCGTCTATGGCTACACCTTC.

The CDR3 spells CASSSTGRIDTQYF. As DNA, the CDR3 is TGTGCCAGTAGTTCGACAGGGAGAATAGATACGCAGTATTTT. This rearrangement joins TRBV19 to TRBJ2-3, with 7 bases that match TRBD1. Trimming at V came to 5 bases and at J to 5 bases, leaving 7 bases not matched to a gene. Germline lookup yields CDR1 LNHDA and CDR2 SQIVND (reference sequence). CDR3 length: 14 amino acids.

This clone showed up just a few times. CDR3 coding DNA: TGTGCCAGCTCACCAGGGACAGGCAGGAGGGAAAAACTGTTTTTT. Translation: CASSPGTGRREKLFF. The chain links TRBV18 to TRBJ1-4; 8 bases map to TRBD1. Losses at the gene ends were 2 bases for V and 8 bases for J; bases not matched to a gene: 7. There are 15 residues in the CDR3. CDR1 KGHSH and CDR2 LQKENI come from the germline V gene.

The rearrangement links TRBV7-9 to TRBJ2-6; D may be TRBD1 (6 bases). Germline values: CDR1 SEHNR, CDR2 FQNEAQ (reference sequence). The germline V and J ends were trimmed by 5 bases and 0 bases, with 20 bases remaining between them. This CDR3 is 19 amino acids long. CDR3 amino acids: CASSPFWGQTLSGANVLTF. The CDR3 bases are TGTGCCAGCAGCCCTTTCTGGGGGCAGACGCTCTCTGGGGCCAACGTCCTGACTTTC. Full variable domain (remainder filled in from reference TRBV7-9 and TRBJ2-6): DTGVSQNPRHKITKRGQNVTFRCDPISEHNRLYWYRQTLGQGPEFLTYFQNEAQLEKSRLLSDRFSAERPKGSFSTLEIQRTEQGDSAMYLCASSPFWGQTLSGANVLTFGAGSRLTVL.

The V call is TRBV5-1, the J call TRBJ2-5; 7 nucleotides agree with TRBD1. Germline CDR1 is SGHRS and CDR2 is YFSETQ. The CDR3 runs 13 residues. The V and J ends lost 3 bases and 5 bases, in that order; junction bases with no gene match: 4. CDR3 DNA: TGCGCCAGCAGCTCAGACAGGGTGGAGACCCAGTACTTC. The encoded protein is CASSSDRVETQYF.

CDR3 residues: CASSDRGGPPDTQYF. CDR3 nucleotide sequence: TGTGCCAGCAGTGATAGGGGGGGTCCCCCGGATACGCAGTATTTT. The V call is TRBV6-1, the J call TRBJ2-3; tentative D call: TRBD2 (7 bases). The ends were cut back, 3 bases at V and 6 bases at J, with 16 bases in the middle. Germline assignment: CDR1 MNHNS and CDR2 SASEGT. The CDR3 contains 15 residues.

Here the CDR3 reads CASSLEFRGLFPTDTQYF. DNA for the CDR3: TGCGCCAGCAGCTTGGAGTTCAGGGGCCTATTTCCTACAGATACGCAGTATTTT. The gene calls are TRBV5-1 and TRBJ2-3, with a weak D call TRBD1 (6 bases). Looked up from germline, CDR1 is SGHRS and CDR2 is YFSETQ. The CDR3 runs 18 residues. The V gene lost 0 bases and the J gene lost 3 bases, with 20 bases spanning the gap.